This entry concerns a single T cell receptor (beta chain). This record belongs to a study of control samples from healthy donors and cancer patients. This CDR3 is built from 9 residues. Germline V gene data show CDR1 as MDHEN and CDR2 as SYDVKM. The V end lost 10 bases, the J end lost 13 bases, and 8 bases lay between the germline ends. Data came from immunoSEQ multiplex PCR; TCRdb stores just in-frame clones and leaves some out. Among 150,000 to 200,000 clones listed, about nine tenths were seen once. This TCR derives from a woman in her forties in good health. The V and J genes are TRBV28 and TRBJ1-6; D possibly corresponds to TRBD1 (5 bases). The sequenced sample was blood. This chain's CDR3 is CATGAPLHF. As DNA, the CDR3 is TGTGCCACCGGGGCTCCCCTCCACTTT.